What follows are 9 T cell receptor beta chains derived from one specimen sequenced in a study of blood T cell repertoires in COVID-19. Produced via immunoSEQ multiplex PCR; TCRdb's table is partial and in-frame only. The sample lists about 250,000 clones, around 90% occurring once. Sequencing was done on a sample of peripheral blood. These receptors were taken from a man aged 30-40 years with COVID-19, enrolled during active disease.

The genes are TRBV2 and TRBJ1-2, with D possibly being TRBD1 (5 bases). CDR1 SNHLY and CDR2 FYNNEI come from the germline V gene. The CDR3 contains 13 residues. V gave up 8 bases and J gave up 4 bases, with 14 bases separating them. In DNA form, the CDR3 reads TGTGCCAGCGGAGTCCAGGGTATCTATGGCTACACCTTC. Encoded protein: CASGVQGIYGYTF.

The V gene is TRBV10-3, the J gene TRBJ2-5; D is undetermined. Trimming took 3 bases from V and 2 from J, leaving 4 bases between them. The CDR3 is made up of 12 amino acids. The germline CDR1 and CDR2 sequences are ENHRY and SYGVKD. The CDR3 DNA follows: TGTGCCATCAGTGACATGCAAGAGACCCAGTACTTC. Translation gives CAISDMQETQYF.

V and J are TRBV19 and TRBJ2-3; 12 bases match TRBD2. Germline V lookup: CDR1 LNHDA, CDR2 SQIVND (reference sequence). The CDR3 covers 15 residues. Unmatched junction bases numbered 4, after V lost 5 bases and J lost 4 bases. The CDR3 loop is CASSSASGGADTQYF. CDR3 in DNA: TGTGCCAGTAGTTCGGCTAGCGGGGGGGCAGATACGCAGTATTTT.

The rearrangement uses TRBV5-4 and TRBJ1-1; 7 bases match TRBD1. CDR3 length: 13 residues. Germline CDR1 and CDR2: SGHNT and YYREEE (reference sequence). With 4 bases clipped from V and 4 bases from J, the junction kept 4 bases outside the gene matches. DNA for the CDR3: TGTGCCAGCAGCATCAACAGGGGCACTGAAGCTTTCTTT. It encodes CASSINRGTEAFF.

The rearrangement uses TRBV13 and TRBJ1-1; D not certain. Trimming removed 5 bases at V and 3 bases at J, with 13 bases between. Germline loops: CDR1 PRHDT, CDR2 FYEKMQ (reference sequence). The CDR3 sequence is 14 residues long. The CDR3 reads CASSPFPRDTEAFF. Written as DNA, the CDR3 is TGTGCCAGCAGCCCATTTCCTCGGGACACTGAAGCTTTCTTT.

This clone has a single count. The chain has TRBV5-6 and TRBJ2-2; the match to TRBD2 covers 10 bases. The CDR3 is 16 amino acids. The trim removed 1 base at V and 5 bases at J, leaving 5 bases unmatched. Germline lookup yields CDR1 SGHDT and CDR2 YYEEEE. The CDR3 protein is CASSLIAGGLTGELFF. CDR3 DNA: TGTGCCAGCAGCTTGATAGCGGGGGGACTAACCGGGGAGCTGTTTTTT.

V is TRBV27 and J is TRBJ2-5; TRBD1 matches at 8 bases. Germline V gene data show CDR1 as MNHEY and CDR2 as SMNVEV (reference sequence). The CDR3 loop spans 15 amino acids. The junction had 6 bases not matched to a gene; V was cut back by 3 bases and J by 3 bases. This CDR3 is CASSFDRGTKETQYF. Written as DNA, the CDR3 is TGTGCCAGCAGTTTTGACAGGGGCACGAAAGAGACCCAGTACTTC.

The V call is TRBV5-1, the J call TRBJ1-1; D gene ambiguous. The germline V gene encodes CDR1 SGHRS and CDR2 YFSETQ. The V end was cut by 2 bases, the J end by 1 base, with 12 bases between. The CDR3 consists of 15 residues. This chain's CDR3 is CASSFLGGENTEAFF. As DNA, the CDR3 is TGCGCCAGCAGCTTTCTTGGAGGAGAGAACACTGAAGCTTTCTTT.

This sequence joins TRBV12-3 or TRBV12-4 and TRBJ1-5, with D possibly TRBD1 on 6 matching bases. The CDR3 extends over 13 amino acids. V was pared by 5 bases and J by 6 bases, with 11 bases between. CDR3 bases: TGTGCCAGCAGTCCCACAGGGTTTCAGCCCCAGCATTTT. It specifies CASSPTGFQPQHF.